This entry lists 29 T cell receptor beta chains sequenced from one sample in a study of memory CD4+ T cells and cytomegalovirus serostatus. The data were produced by immunoSEQ multiplex PCR, yet TCRdb's version contains in-frame clones alone and is incomplete. The data hold tens of thousands of clones, with around 80% observed a single time. The sort gate was single viable CD3+CD4+CD8-CD45RO+ cells for memory CD4+ T cells. The sequenced sample was memory CD4+ T cells from blood. These receptors were obtained from an adult in good health and CMV-seronegative.

The chain uses TRBV11-3 and TRBJ2-2, with D possibly TRBD1 on 5 matching bases. The V end was cut by 3 bases, the J end by 1 base, with 15 bases between. The CDR3 totals 17 residues. Germline V gene lookup returns CDR1 SGHNT and CDR2 YENEEA. The CDR3 region has the DNA TGTGCCAGCAGCTTTCAGGGATTAGGACAGAACACCGGGGAGCTGTTTTTT. Encoded protein: CASSFQGLGQNTGELFF.

There are a few counts of this clone. The chain joins TRBV28 to TRBJ2-7; no firm D call. The V and J ends lost 3 bases and 4 bases respectively, with 7 bases between them. Germline-derived CDR1 and CDR2 are MDHEN and SYDVKM. This CDR3 spans 12 amino acids. CDR3 residues: CASSFLVYEQYF. In DNA, the CDR3 is TGTGCCAGCAGTTTTCTTGTTTACGAGCAGTACTTC.

This clone was counted once. The chain employs TRBV6-6 and TRBJ1-2; TRBD1 might be the D (5 bases). Germline CDR1 MNHNY, CDR2 SVGAGI (reference sequence). V lost 1 base and J lost 0, with 9 bases in between. The CDR3 length is 15 residues. The CDR3 loop reads CASSYLGPSNYGYTF. DNA of the CDR3: TGTGCCAGCAGTTACTTGGGACCCTCTAACTATGGCTACACCTTC.

The chain recombines TRBV5-5 with TRBJ1-2; TRBD1 matches at 8 bases. The CDR3 covers 15 residues. V was pared by 3 bases and J by 5 bases, with 9 bases of the junction left unmatched. Germline V gene lookup returns CDR1 SGHKS and CDR2 YYEKEE (reference sequence). DNA for the CDR3: TGTGCCAGCAGCTGGTTTGGGACAGGACCTTATGGCTACACCTTC. This codes for CASSWFGTGPYGYTF.

Remarks on this clone: This specimen includes other DNA sequences encoding the same CDR3. The V and J genes are TRBV27 and TRBJ2-2; unclear D gene. Germline loops: CDR1 MNHEY, CDR2 SMNVEV (reference sequence). The CDR3 loop spans 12 amino acids. Trimming cost V 6 bases and J 5 bases, with 7 bases left between them. CDR3 coding DNA: TGTGCCAGCAGGAGATATACCGGGGAGCTGTTTTTT. Its translation: CASRRYTGELFF.

This clone occurred a few times. The chain joins TRBV14 to TRBJ1-1; D uncertain. With 0 bases removed from V and 10 bases from J, the gap between germline ends came to 15 bases. Germline V gene data show CDR1 as SGHDN and CDR2 as FVKESK. The CDR3 extends over 14 amino acids. The chain's CDR3 is CASSQDRMIGVAFF. The CDR3 region has the DNA TGTGCCAGCAGCCAAGATCGAATGATTGGGGTAGCTTTCTTT.

The chain carries TRBV5-4 and TRBJ2-7, with 10 bases that match TRBD2. V was pared by 4 bases and J by 2 bases, with 12 bases of the junction left unmatched. The CDR3 runs to 17 residues. Germline CDR1 and CDR2: SGHNT and YYREEE (reference sequence). CDR3 loop: CASSQDFSGGVPYEQYF. The CDR3 DNA is TGTGCCAGCAGCCAAGATTTCAGCGGGGGGGTCCCCTACGAGCAGTACTTC. The variable domain in full, completed from reference TRBV5-4 and TRBJ2-7, reads ETGVTQSPTHLIKTRGQQVTLRCSSQSGHNTVSWYQQALGQGPQFIFQYYREEENGRGNFPPRFSGLQFPNYSSELNVNALELDDSALYLCASSQDFSGGVPYEQYFGPGTRLTVT.

The V gene is TRBV7-3, the J gene TRBJ1-3; D not resolved. Trimming shortened V by 5 bases and J by 0 bases, and 17 bases separated the two germline ends. The CDR3 covers 17 residues. Germline V gene sequence: CDR1 SGHTA, CDR2 FQGTGA. The CDR3 DNA follows: TGTGCCAGCAGCCATGACGGCGGGTGGTTCTCTGGAAACACCATATATTTT. Translated, it gives CASSHDGGWFSGNTIYF.

This clone was seen a handful of times. This chain connects TRBV7-6 to TRBJ2-2; perhaps TRBD1 as D (5 bases). Looked up from germline, CDR1 is SGHVS and CDR2 is FNYEAQ. V dropped 3 bases and J dropped 5 bases, with 7 bases sitting between them. The CDR3 totals 13 residues. The CDR3 nucleotides read TGTGCCAGCAGCTTGACAGAGACCGGGGAGCTGTTTTTT. This encodes CASSLTETGELFF.

The rearrangement links TRBV6-6 to TRBJ1-5; maybe TRBD1 (6 bases). Trimming removed 7 bases from V and 4 bases from J, with 8 bases in between. Germline loops: CDR1 MNHNY, CDR2 SVGAGI (reference sequence). This CDR3 comprises 12 residues. The chain's CDR3 is CASNQGNQPQHF. For the CDR3, the DNA is TGTGCCAGCAACCAGGGGAATCAGCCCCAGCATTTT.

In this sample, this clone turned up a few times. The J gene is TRBJ1-1, the V gene TRBV4-2, with a tentative D call TRBD1 (5 bases). CDR3 length: 13 residues. The germline V gene has CDR1 LGHNA and CDR2 YNFKEQ. Trimming removed 3 bases from V and 7 bases from J, with 12 bases in between. As DNA, the CDR3 is TGTGCCAGCAGCCAGGGGGGAACGGGTGAAGCTTTCTTT. Translated, it gives CASSQGGTGEAFF.

This clone was observed once. This rearrangement joins TRBV28 to TRBJ2-5; 8 nucleotides line up with TRBD2. CDR3 length equals 15 residues. J gave up 1 base and V 3 bases, and 4 bases lay outside the gene matches. Germline V gene lookup returns CDR1 MDHEN and CDR2 SYDVKM. The CDR3, as DNA: TGTGCCAGCAGTTTCGGTAGCGGGGTCCAAGAGACCCAGTACTTC. It is translated as CASSFGSGVQETQYF. The full variable domain, in which reference TRBV28 and TRBJ2-5 provide the parts outside the CDR3, is DVKVTQSSRYLVKRTGEKVFLECVQDMDHENMFWYRQDPGLGLRLIYFSYDVKMKEKGDIPEGYSVSREKKERFSLILESASTNQTSMYLCASSFGSGVQETQYFGPGTRLLVL.

V usage is TRBV27 and J usage is TRBJ1-2; D is possibly TRBD1 (6 bases). The CDR3 extends over 15 amino acids. Per the germline V gene, CDR1 is MNHEY and CDR2 is SMNVEV (reference sequence). Trimming left V 6 bases short and J 3 bases short, with 17 bases between. The CDR3 reads CASRSSGGQYYGYTF. CDR3 nucleotide sequence: TGTGCCAGCAGAAGTTCTGGGGGCCAGTACTATGGCTACACCTTC.

The rearrangement links TRBV11-2 to TRBJ2-7; 9 nucleotides match TRBD2. This CDR3 is 15 amino acids long. The ends lost 4 bases at V and 3 bases at J; junction bases unmatched: 7. Germline V CDR1 and CDR2: SGHAT, FQNNGV. CDR3 sequence: CASSSELAGIYEQYF. In nucleotides, the CDR3 is TGTGCCAGCAGCTCCGAGCTAGCGGGGATCTACGAGCAGTACTTC.

This chain joins TRBV4-3 and TRBJ2-7; D gene uncertain. This CDR3 is built from 13 residues. Germline values: CDR1 LGHNA, CDR2 YSLEER. Trimming took off 1 base at V and 2 bases at J, with 6 bases between the two ends. CDR3 DNA: TGCGCCAGCAGCCAAGGGCCGCCCTACGAGCAGTACTTC. This encodes CASSQGPPYEQYF.

The rearrangement uses TRBV11-3 and TRBJ1-1; no firm D call. CDR1 and CDR2 from the germline V gene are SGHNT and YENEEA. With 5 bases removed from V and 1 base from J, the gap between germline ends came to 14 bases. The CDR3 consists of 15 residues. The CDR3 coding sequence is TGTGCCAGCAGCCCCTCCCCCGCCGGGAACACTGAAGCTTTCTTT. Encoded protein: CASSPSPAGNTEAFF.

This sequence joins TRBV11-2 and TRBJ1-2; perhaps TRBD1 as D (6 bases). Trimming pared 3 bases from V and 0 bases from J, leaving 17 bases between. This CDR3 is 17 amino acids long. Germline CDR1 SGHAT, CDR2 FQNNGV. The CDR3, as DNA: TGTGCCAGCAGCTTGAACCCCTGGGACACTTCTAACTATGGCTACACCTTC. Its protein is CASSLNPWDTSNYGYTF.

This clone has only one observation. J is TRBJ2-2 and V is TRBV9, with no clear D. The V and J ends lost 4 bases and 5 bases respectively, with 18 bases between them. The germline CDR1 and CDR2 sequences are SGDLS and YYNGEE. The CDR3 totals 16 residues. CDR3 loop: CASSPHLIPRTGELFF. The CDR3 DNA reads as TGTGCCAGCAGCCCGCACCTTATCCCGCGGACCGGGGAGCTGTTTTTT.

The V gene is TRBV7-2, the J gene TRBJ1-5; 9 bases agree with TRBD1. The CDR3 runs to 17 residues. Losses at the gene ends were 4 bases for V and 3 bases for J; bases not matched to a gene: 10. The germline gives CDR1 SGHTA, CDR2 FQGNSA. CDR3 protein: CASSSRWDRVNNQPQHF. CDR3 nucleotide sequence: TGTGCCAGCAGCTCCCGGTGGGACAGGGTTAACAATCAGCCCCAGCATTTT.

Remarks on this clone: Other DNA variants within this sample encode the same CDR3. The chain combines TRBV30 with TRBJ1-2, with a tentative D call TRBD1 (5 bases). CDR1 and CDR2 (germline): GTSNPN, SVGIG (reference sequence). Trimming cost V 2 bases and J 4 bases, with 14 bases left between them. The CDR3 has 14 residues. CDR3 in amino acids: CAWSSWTGGYGYTF. As DNA, the CDR3 is TGTGCCTGGAGTTCATGGACGGGGGGCTATGGCTACACCTTC.

The chain combines TRBV2 with TRBJ2-3; D is unresolved. Germline values: CDR1 SNHLY, CDR2 FYNNEI. CDR3 size: 14 residues. V was cut by 6 bases and J by 4 bases, with 14 bases left in between. In DNA form, the CDR3 reads TGTGCCAGCAGCATCCGGCAGAAGGCAGATACGCAGTATTTT. It is translated as CASSIRQKADTQYF.

The V gene is TRBV19, the J gene TRBJ1-2; no reliable D call. CDR3 length: 14 residues. V shed 7 bases and J shed 1 base, with 13 bases lying between them. Germline CDR1 and CDR2: LNHDA and SQIVND (reference sequence). Written as DNA, the CDR3 is TGTGCCAGTATTGGATGGGCTAATAACTATGGCTACACCTTC. Amino acids: CASIGWANNYGYTF.

V and J are TRBV28 and TRBJ2-7; 8 bases are shared with TRBD1. The germline V gene has CDR1 MDHEN and CDR2 SYDVKM. Losses at the gene ends were 5 bases for V and 3 bases for J; bases not matched to a gene: 9. The CDR3 runs to 15 residues. CDR3 residues: CASSTPRDRSYEQYF. The CDR3 DNA reads TGTGCCAGCAGTACCCCTCGGGACAGGAGCTACGAGCAGTACTTC.

This chain uses TRBV6-6 with TRBJ2-7; 10 bases are shared with TRBD1. The CDR3 covers 15 residues. Per the germline V gene, CDR1 is MNHNY and CDR2 is SVGAGI (reference sequence). Germline trimming cut 0 bases from V and 5 bases from J; bases unmatched to any gene: 4. The CDR3 here is CASSYSGTGVNEQYF. The CDR3 nucleotides read TGTGCCAGCAGTTACTCTGGGACAGGGGTCAACGAGCAGTACTTC.

The rearrangement uses TRBV7-3 and TRBJ1-1; TRBD1 matches 8 bases. V dropped 2 bases and J dropped 1; count of bases not matched to a gene: 12. The length of the CDR3 is 18 residues. CDR1 is SGHTA and CDR2 is FQGTGA in the germline V gene. The CDR3 protein is CASSLFRAGGRWNTEAFF. In DNA form, the CDR3 reads TGTGCCAGCAGCTTATTTAGGGCAGGGGGCCGATGGAACACTGAAGCTTTCTTT.

This chain joins TRBV19 and TRBJ1-6; the match to TRBD1 covers 9 bases. Per germline, CDR1 LNHDA and CDR2 SQIVND (reference sequence). CDR3 length: 16 amino acids. J gave up 4 bases and V 5 bases, and 6 bases lay outside the gene matches. CDR3 residues: CASSDRGSAYNSPLHF. The CDR3 DNA is TGTGCCAGTAGTGACAGGGGGTCGGCTTATAATTCACCCCTCCACTTT.

This chain joins TRBV6-1 and TRBJ2-1; D not resolved. V was trimmed by 2 bases and J by 10 bases, leaving 6 bases between them. Germline V gene lookup returns CDR1 MNHNS and CDR2 SASEGT. The CDR3 runs 11 residues. For the CDR3, the DNA is TGTGCCAGCAGTGAATACCGGGAGCAGTTCTTC. Residues: CASSEYREQFF.

The rearrangement uses TRBV7-9 and TRBJ2-1; 7 positions agree with TRBD1. The germline V gene encodes CDR1 SEHNR and CDR2 FQNEAQ (reference sequence). V shed 5 bases, J shed 1 base, and the junction held 5 bases outside the gene matches. This CDR3 comprises 15 residues. CDR3: CASSPPTGSYNEQFF. The CDR3 nucleotides are TGTGCCAGCAGCCCACCGACAGGGTCCTACAATGAGCAGTTCTTC.

The CDR3, as DNA: TGTGCCAGCAGTTCACAGGGGGCCAAGGTCTATGGCTACACCTTC. Its protein is CASSSQGAKVYGYTF. V is TRBV28 and J is TRBJ1-2; TRBD1 aligns across 9 bases. Germline trimming cut 4 bases from V and 4 bases from J; bases unmatched to any gene: 7. CDR1 is MDHEN and CDR2 is SYDVKM in the germline V gene. The CDR3 is made up of 15 amino acids.